Below, 21 T cell receptor beta chains from the same sample are listed, as sequenced in a study of blood T cell repertoires in COVID-19. The data were produced by immunoSEQ multiplex PCR, yet TCRdb's version contains in-frame clones alone and is incomplete. The sample gives about 160,000 clones, approximately 95% of which show up once; over 3.5% is in the top ten. Sequencing was carried out using peripheral blood. These receptors were taken from a woman between 50 and 59 years old with acute or convalescent COVID-19.

CDR3 DNA: TGTGCCAGCAGCAGGGAGGGGGTTCACTATGGCTACACCTTC. This translates into CASSREGVHYGYTF. This sequence joins TRBV5-4 and TRBJ1-2, with TRBD1 as a possible D gene (6 bases). Germline CDR1 SGHNT, CDR2 YYREEE (reference sequence). The ends were cut back, 4 bases at V and 3 bases at J, with 13 bases in the middle. The CDR3 covers 14 residues.

The CDR3 DNA reads TGTGCCAGCAGCTTAGTTGGACTTACCTACAATGAGCAGTTCTTC. Encoded protein: CASSLVGLTYNEQFF. This chain joins TRBV7-2 and TRBJ2-1; a possible D gene is TRBD2 (5 bases). The CDR3 runs to 15 residues. Germline V gene sequence: CDR1 SGHTA, CDR2 FQGNSA. Trimming pared 1 base from V and 2 bases from J, leaving 9 bases between.

The CDR3 loop reads CASRGTSGPNSGANVLTF. CDR3 bases: TGTGCCAGCAGGGGGACTAGCGGGCCAAACTCTGGGGCCAACGTCCTGACTTTC. The chain recombines TRBV28 with TRBJ2-6; TRBD2 matches 12 bases. V shed 6 bases and J 0 bases; nucleotides not matched to a gene: 6. CDR3 length: 18 residues. Looked up from germline, CDR1 is MDHEN and CDR2 is SYDVKM.

This clone occurred once. The J gene is TRBJ2-1, the V gene TRBV6-2 or TRBV6-3; perhaps TRBD1 as D (5 bases). Trimming removed 3 bases from V and 4 bases from J, with 10 bases in between. CDR3 size: 14 residues. Germline CDR1 reads MNHEY; CDR2 reads SVGEGT. CDR3 residues: CASSYQTVYNEQFF. The CDR3 bases are TGTGCCAGCAGTTATCAGACAGTGTACAATGAGCAGTTCTTC.

The rearrangement links TRBV11-2 to TRBJ2-7; 9 bases line up with TRBD2. Germline assignment: CDR1 SGHAT and CDR2 FQNNGV. V trimming: 0 bases; J trimming: 2 bases; junction bases outside the gene matches: 5. The CDR3 length is 16 residues. CDR3 sequence: CASSLDEVAGAYEQYF. For the CDR3, the DNA is TGTGCCAGCAGCTTAGATGAGGTAGCGGGAGCCTACGAGCAGTACTTC.

The chain carries TRBV4-1 and TRBJ1-2; no definite D call. The CDR3 length is 15 residues. The germline V gene encodes CDR1 MGHRA and CDR2 YSYEKL. Trimming stripped 2 bases from V and 6 bases from J, with 16 bases between. CDR3 amino acids: CASSQPVTGTDGYTF. The DNA for the CDR3 is TGCGCCAGCAGCCAACCTGTAACGGGAACCGATGGCTACACCTTC.

The CDR3 bases are TGTGCCAGCAGCTTAAAAGCGGGAGGAACCGGGGAGCTGTTTTTT. Translating it yields CASSLKAGGTGELFF. The rearrangement joins TRBV7-2 to TRBJ2-2, with 9 bases lining up with TRBD2. CDR1 is SGHTA, CDR2 FQGNSA, per germline. The CDR3 is 15 residues long. With 2 bases clipped from V and 5 bases from J, the junction kept 3 bases outside the gene matches.

The chain employs TRBV30 and TRBJ1-2; TRBD1 matches 7 bases. This CDR3 has 12 residues. Germline CDR1 GTSNPN, CDR2 SVGIG (reference sequence). The V and J ends lost 3 bases and 8 bases, in that order; junction bases with no gene match: 6. CDR3 bases: TGTGCCTGGAGCAGGGGGTTAAGAGGCTACACCTTC. Amino acids: CAWSRGLRGYTF.

The CDR3 loop is CASSSYGVDGTEAFF. In DNA, the CDR3 is TGCGCCAGCAGCTCCTACGGGGTAGATGGCACTGAAGCTTTCTTT. V usage is TRBV5-1 and J usage is TRBJ1-1; D gene uncertain. Germline V gene sequence: CDR1 SGHRS, CDR2 YFSETQ. The V end lost 3 bases, the J end lost 4 bases, and 16 bases lay between the germline ends. This CDR3 has 15 amino acids.

CDR3 nucleotide sequence: TGTGCCAGCAGTTCCCCGAAGAGTGAGCAGTTCTTC. Its protein product is CASSSPKSEQFF. This rearrangement joins TRBV6-2 or TRBV6-3 to TRBJ2-1; D is ambiguous. CDR3 size: 12 residues. Germline assignment: CDR1 MNHEY and CDR2 SVGEGT. V shed 4 bases and J shed 9 bases, with 10 bases lying between them.

The rearrangement links TRBV6-5 to TRBJ2-1; 8 bases match TRBD1. Unmatched junction bases numbered 12, after V lost 4 bases and J lost 10 bases. The germline V gene encodes CDR1 MNHEY and CDR2 SVGAGI. This CDR3 comprises 15 residues. CDR3 loop: CASSLYPGQGEEQFF. In nucleotides, the CDR3 is TGTGCCAGCAGTTTATACCCTGGACAGGGAGAAGAGCAGTTCTTC.

V is TRBV7-8 and J is TRBJ2-1, with D uncertain. The CDR3 runs 15 residues. CDR1 and CDR2 from the germline V gene are SGHVS and FQNEAQ. Trimming left V 3 bases short and J 2 bases short, with 11 bases between. This CDR3 is CASSFRASTYNEQFF. The CDR3 DNA is TGTGCCAGCAGCTTCCGAGCGTCGACCTACAATGAGCAGTTCTTC.

The chain employs TRBV6-1 and TRBJ2-2; no clear D gene. Trimming left V 3 bases short and J 0 bases short, with 5 bases between. Germline CDR1 and CDR2: MNHNS and SASEGT. The length of the CDR3 is 14 residues. The CDR3 sequence: CASSEYSNTGELFF. CDR3 bases: TGTGCCAGCAGTGAGTACTCGAACACCGGGGAGCTGTTTTTT.

The V gene is TRBV12-3 or TRBV12-4, the J gene TRBJ2-7; 7 bases map to TRBD1. V lost 7 bases, J lost 3 bases, and 3 bases stayed unmatched. The CDR3 is made up of 12 amino acids. The CDR3 nucleotides are TGTGCCAGCAAGGGGGACAGCTACGAGCAGTACTTC. It translates to CASKGDSYEQYF.

This chain uses TRBV20-1 with TRBJ2-1, with 12 bases that match TRBD1. There are 15 residues in the CDR3. J lost 9 bases, V lost 3 bases, and 9 bases had no gene match. Germline V gene data show CDR1 as DFQATT and CDR2 as SNEGSKA (reference sequence). The CDR3 coding sequence is TGCAGTGCTAGTATGGGACAGGGGGCAATGGGTGAGCAGTTCTTC. It is translated as CSASMGQGAMGEQFF.

The chain links TRBV7-9 to TRBJ2-5, with D maybe TRBD1 (6 bases). The CDR3 has 17 residues. V lost 1 base, J lost 4 bases, and 19 bases lay in between. Per the germline V gene, CDR1 is SEHNR and CDR2 is FQNEAQ (reference sequence). Here the CDR3 reads CASSLDPFFRGSETQYF. CDR3 in DNA: TGTGCCAGCAGCTTAGACCCCTTCTTCAGGGGTTCAGAGACCCAGTACTTC.

The chain couples TRBV19 to TRBJ2-7; 7 positions agree with TRBD1. Germline V lookup: CDR1 LNHDA, CDR2 SQIVND (reference sequence). V was clipped by 8 bases and J by 3 bases; unmatched bases: 7. CDR3 length: 13 residues. CDR3 in amino acids: CASGSGTDYEQYF. As DNA, the CDR3 is TGTGCCAGTGGCTCCGGGACAGACTACGAGCAGTACTTC.

CDR3 nucleotides: TGTGCCAGCAGCCAGAACGTAGCGGGGGGAAATGAGCAGTTCTTC. Its protein product is CASSQNVAGGNEQFF. The chain combines TRBV3-1 (or the pseudogene TRBV3-2) with TRBJ2-1, with TRBD2 matching 10 bases. The junction had 6 bases not matched to a gene; V was cut back by 3 bases and J by 7 bases. Germline V gene lookup returns CDR1 LGHDT and CDR2 YNNKEL (reference sequence). This CDR3 comprises 15 residues.

J is TRBJ2-2 and V is TRBV6-2 or TRBV6-3; maybe TRBD2 (5 bases). The length of the CDR3 is 14 residues. Deletions cut 5 bases from V and 0 bases from J, with 7 bases between. Germline CDR1 is MNHEY and CDR2 is SVGEGT. The DNA of the CDR3 is TGTGCCAGCAGTCGGGGAACGAACACCGGGGAGCTGTTTTTT. Its protein product is CASSRGTNTGELFF.

This clone was observed once. The V gene is TRBV27, the J gene TRBJ1-2; D perhaps matches TRBD1 (6 bases). V dropped 1 base and J dropped 2 bases, with 11 bases sitting between them. Germline CDR1 MNHEY, CDR2 SMNVEV (reference sequence). The CDR3 is 15 residues long. The CDR3 nucleotides are TGTGCCAGCAGTTTATTACCGGACAGAAACTATGGCTACACCTTC. Its translation: CASSLLPDRNYGYTF.

This rearrangement joins TRBV14 to TRBJ2-7; 7 bases agree with TRBD2. CDR3 length equals 15 residues. The V gene end was trimmed by 3 bases and the J gene end by 0 bases; junction bases not matched to a gene: 5. Germline CDR1 reads SGHDN; CDR2 reads FVKESK. The chain's CDR3 is CASSQGAGPSYEQYF. In DNA, the CDR3 is TGTGCCAGCAGCCAGGGAGCGGGACCCTCCTACGAGCAGTACTTC.